What follows is one T cell receptor (beta chain) and its context. Its antigen is not known. This entry comes from a study of T cells after yellow fever vaccination. Study observations and caveats: A secondary response was less intense yet reached its peak sooner, at day 5 versus 15. Post-booster samples contained most primary-vaccination clones (approximately 95% CD4, approximately 88% CD8).

Conversion of TCR transcripts into cDNA relied on 5'RACE template switching, which added a universal primer site and UMIs. In TCRdb, the 5' RACE reads were re-called with MiXCR into one record per CDR3 protein. The profile covers over 100,000 distinct CDR3 sequences, with roughly 8.9% appearing a single time and over 25% taken by the ten largest. The germline gives CDR1 SGHRS, CDR2 YFSETQ. The CDR3 is made up of 11 amino acids. Trimming stripped 5 bases from V and 10 bases from J, with 12 bases between. This clonotype was obtained from a young man who received the YFV17D yellow fever vaccine. This chain joins TRBV5-1 and TRBJ2-5; D could derive from TRBD1 or TRBD2 (5 bases each). Sequences were derived from CD8+ T cells sorted from PBMCs, sampled 45 days after the yellow fever booster vaccination. The CDR3: CASSLGGFQYF. Written as DNA, the CDR3 is TGCGCCAGCAGTCTTGGGGGTTTCCAGTACTTC.